The present TCR beta chain was sequenced within a study of CD8 T cells in ankylosing spondylitis. Study conclusions and caveats: As for the disease-linked clones, they showed a CD8+ phenotype and occurred at relatively low frequencies in peripheral blood. One TCR beta motif, made up of seven to nine highly homologous variants, appeared characteristic of ankylosing spondylitis blood. Disease-associated clones were reportedly significantly overrepresented in matched ankylosing spondylitis synovial fluid.

This clonotype showed up just a few times. The antigen is not known. As the method for making TCR beta libraries, quantitative 5'-RACE with molecular barcodes was used. In TCRdb, the 5' RACE reads were re-called with MiXCR into one record per CDR3 protein. The data hold about 250,000 distinct CDR3 sequences, with roughly 32% observed a single time. Trimming left V 8 bases short and J 5 bases short, with 6 bases between. This CDR3 contains 9 residues. Germline V CDR1 and CDR2: SQVTM, ANQGSEA. This chain uses TRBV29-1 with TRBJ2-5; unclear D gene. The clonotype was recovered from a male donor with ankylosing spondylitis or in good health (not recorded which). Sequenced sample: blood, either unsorted or a sorted T cell fraction (not recorded which). CDR3 in DNA: TGCAGCACTCAGGAGACCCAGTACTTC. Protein sequence: CSTQETQYF.